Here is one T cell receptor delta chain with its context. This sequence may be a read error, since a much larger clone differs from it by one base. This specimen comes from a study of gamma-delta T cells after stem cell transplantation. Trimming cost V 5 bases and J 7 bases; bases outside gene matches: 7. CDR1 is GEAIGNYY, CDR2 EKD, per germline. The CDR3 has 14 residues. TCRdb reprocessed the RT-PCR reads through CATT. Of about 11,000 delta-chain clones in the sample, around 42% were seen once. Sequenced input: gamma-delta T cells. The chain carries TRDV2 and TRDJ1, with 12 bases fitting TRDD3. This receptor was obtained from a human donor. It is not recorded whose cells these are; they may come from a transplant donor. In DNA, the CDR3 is TGTGCCTGTGGACTGGGGGATACAGCGGGTAAACTCATCTTT. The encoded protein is CACGLGDTAGKLIF.